Sequencing of this TCR beta chain was carried out in a study of shared clonotypes between healthy human individuals. This clone was observed a single time. Generated by immunoSEQ multiplex PCR, the TCRdb table keeps only in-frame clones and is missing some. The sample lists about 2.5 million clones; around 90% were seen once. Germline V CDR1 and CDR2: MDHEN, SYDVKM. The CDR3 covers 12 residues. J gave up 4 bases and V 5 bases, and 1 base lay outside the gene matches. Sequenced sample: naive CD4+ T cells from PBMCs. The sample's subset: CD45RA+ positively selected. This TCR derives from a man younger than 35 in good health. Some clones in this sample may be carry-over from other donors' samples. The chain carries TRBV28 and TRBJ1-2; 7 nucleotides line up with TRBD1. The CDR3 loop is CASSRDSYGYTF. CDR3 in DNA: TGTGCCAGCAGTAGGGACAGCTATGGCTACACCTTC.